The 24 T cell receptor beta chains given below trace back to one sample, sequenced in a study of blood T cells in healthy people across ages. The use of a sample-barcoded 5' primer and a J-beta primer mix characterized a second PCR of roughly 6 to 12 cycles. Each CDR3 protein is one row after TCRdb ran MiXCR on the 5' RACE reads. This sample carries roughly 680,000 distinct CDR3 sequences, under 65% of them seen once, and the ten largest clones take roughly 14%. The sample comprised blood. All receptors come from an elderly woman in good health.

The chain links TRBV25-1 to TRBJ2-1, with 8 bases that match TRBD1. Germline V gene data show CDR1 as MGHDK and CDR2 as SYGVNS. This CDR3 has 15 amino acids. The junction had 4 bases not matched to a gene; V was cut back by 1 base and J by 5 bases. The CDR3 coding sequence is TGTGCCAGCAGTGAATTAAGGACAGGGAACAATGAGCAGTTCTTC. It encodes CASSELRTGNNEQFF.

This clonotype was observed once. The junction shows a germline mismatch at one end, possibly a read error. The chain is built from TRBV10-3 and TRBJ2-5, with D possibly TRBD2 on 5 matching bases. The CDR3 consists of 14 residues. Germline CDR1 reads ENHRY; CDR2 reads SYGVKD. The CDR3 nucleotides are TGTGCCACCAGTGAGGGTCAGGATAAAGAGACCCCGTACTTC. It encodes CATSEGQDKETPYF.

This chain connects TRBV10-3 to TRBJ1-1, with 8 bases that match TRBD1. Germline lookup yields CDR1 ENHRY and CDR2 SYGVKD. The CDR3 is made up of 14 amino acids. Trimming at V came to 6 bases and at J to 5 bases, leaving 8 bases not matched to a gene. CDR3 DNA: TGTGCCATCAGCTTAGACAGGGGCCATACTGAAGCTTTCTTT. Translated, it gives CAISLDRGHTEAFF.

This clonotype has ten or more counts. CDR3 in amino acids: CATSTFGRGEGSSYEQYF. The CDR3 DNA is TGTGCCACCAGCACCTTTGGCAGGGGCGAAGGGTCTTCCTACGAGCAGTACTTC. The gene calls are TRBV15 and TRBJ2-7; the D gene is possibly TRBD1 (6 bases). Trimming stripped 4 bases from V and 1 base from J, with 23 bases between. The CDR3 runs 18 residues. Germline V gives CDR1 LNHNV, CDR2 YYDKDF (reference sequence).

This clonotype showed up just a few times. This rearrangement joins TRBV12-3 or TRBV12-4 to TRBJ2-1; D gene unclear. CDR3 length: 13 amino acids. Trimming cost V 6 bases and J 8 bases, with 14 bases left between them. The CDR3 reads CASSPGAGHEQFF. CDR3 bases: TGTGCCAGCAGCCCGGGCGCAGGACATGAGCAGTTCTTC.

The chain is built from TRBV13 and TRBJ2-3; possible D gene TRBD1, 5 bases. This CDR3 spans 14 amino acids. Germline V gives CDR1 PRHDT, CDR2 FYEKMQ (reference sequence). Deletions cut 4 bases from V and 1 base from J, with 9 bases between. The CDR3 reads CASSSMTGTDTQYF. In DNA, the CDR3 is TGTGCCAGCAGCTCGATGACAGGCACAGATACGCAGTATTTT.

The CDR3 reads CASNPGTTNEKLFF. The DNA of the CDR3 is TGTGCCAGCAACCCAGGGACAACTAATGAAAAACTGTTTTTT. The V and J genes are TRBV6-6 and TRBJ1-4; maybe TRBD1 (5 bases). Germline V gene sequence: CDR1 MNHNY, CDR2 SVGAGI (reference sequence). Trimming took off 7 bases at V and 0 bases at J, with 9 bases between the two ends. This CDR3 comprises 14 residues.

This clonotype was seen only once. The chain joins TRBV29-1 to TRBJ2-1, with D unresolved. Germline V lookup: CDR1 SQVTM, CDR2 ANQGSEA. Deletions cut 4 bases from V and 10 bases from J, with 8 bases between. The CDR3 runs 10 residues. The CDR3 reads CSVGVYEQFF. The CDR3 region has the DNA TGCAGCGTTGGAGTCTACGAGCAGTTCTTC.

The chain employs TRBV11-2 and TRBJ1-1; D uncertain. The CDR3 covers 15 residues. Germline V CDR1 and CDR2: SGHAT, FQNNGV. The V end was cut by 0 bases, the J end by 1 base, with 9 bases between. The CDR3 coding sequence is TGTGCCAGCAGCTTAGAGGTGGCCAAGAACACTGAAGCTTTCTTT. Its protein product is CASSLEVAKNTEAFF. Filled out from reference TRBV11-2 and TRBJ1-1, the complete variable domain reads EAGVAQSPRYKIIEKRQSVAFWCNPISGHATLYWYQQILGQGPKLLIQFQNNGVVDDSQLPKDRFSAERLKGVDSTLKIQPAKLEDSAVYLCASSLEVAKNTEAFFGQGTRLTVV.

J is TRBJ2-7 and V is TRBV6-6, with TRBD1 as a possible D gene (5 bases). CDR1 and CDR2 (germline): MNHNY, SVGAGI (reference sequence). The CDR3 is 14 residues long. V was cut by 6 bases and J by 2 bases, with 14 bases left in between. The CDR3 region is CASRRTSLTYEQYF. The CDR3 DNA sequence: TGTGCCAGCAGGAGGACAAGCCTTACCTACGAGCAGTACTTC.

This clonotype came up many times. V is TRBV3-1 and J is TRBJ2-1; D gene uncertain. Between the trimmed V and J ends, which lost 0 bases and 9 bases, there was a span of 9 bases. Germline CDR1 LGHDT, CDR2 YNNKEL (reference sequence). The length of the CDR3 is 13 residues. The CDR3 DNA is TGTGCCAGCAGCCAAGACTGGCTCGGTGAGCAGTTCTTC. Its translation: CASSQDWLGEQFF.

A word on this clonotype: A much bigger clone sits one base away, suggesting this may be a read error. J is TRBJ2-3 and V is TRBV4-2; 8 positions match TRBD2. J lost 0 bases, V lost 3 bases, and 8 bases had no gene match. CDR3 length: 17 residues. Germline CDR1 LGHNA, CDR2 YNFKEQ. CDR3 loop: CASSHPMAGGSTDTQYF. As DNA, the CDR3 is TGTGCCAGCAGCCACCCCATGGCGGGGGGAAGCACAGATACGCAGTATTTT.

This clonotype was recorded at least ten times. The chain links TRBV5-1 to TRBJ2-3; D is ambiguous. The CDR3 sequence is 13 residues long. Germline values: CDR1 SGHRS, CDR2 YFSETQ. V was shortened by 4 bases and J by 0 bases, with 6 bases between the two germline ends. CDR3 nucleotides: TGCGCCAGCAGCGCAACTAGCACAGATACGCAGTATTTT. As protein: CASSATSTDTQYF.

With respect to this clonotype: A read error is possible here, since a much larger clone lies one base away. The chain joins TRBV7-9 to TRBJ2-5; 7 bases match TRBD1. The better agreement between TRBJ2-7 and the DNA end casts doubt on the J call. Germline V CDR1 and CDR2: SEHNR, FQNEAQ (reference sequence). The CDR3 is 15 amino acids. CDR3 nucleotide sequence: TGTGTCAGCAGCTTAGTTAGGGGGCGCGGAGGCGAGCAGTACTTC. Encoded protein: CVSSLVRGRGGEQYF.

Many counts were recorded for this clonotype. The rearrangement links TRBV20-1 to TRBJ2-1; TRBD2 aligns across 15 bases. Germline V gene data show CDR1 as DFQATT and CDR2 as SNEGSKA (reference sequence). The CDR3 contains 14 residues. V lost 6 bases to trimming and J lost 6 bases; unmatched junction nucleotides: 3. The CDR3 DNA is TGCAGTGCGACGGGACTAGCGGGGGGCAATGAGCAGTTCTTC. Translated: CSATGLAGGNEQFF.

A note on this clonotype: This may be a read error, as it is one base from a much larger clone. CDR3 amino acids: CAGSDGRAPETQYF. The CDR3, as DNA: TGTGCCGGCAGTGACGGGAGGGCCCCTGAGACCCAGTACTTC. The chain has TRBV2 and TRBJ2-5; 8 bases agree with TRBD2. The CDR3 is 14 amino acids. Looked up from germline, CDR1 is SNHLY and CDR2 is FYNNEI. The full variable domain, its missing parts supplied by reference TRBV2 and TRBJ2-5, is EPEVTQTPSHQVTQMGQEVILRCVPISNHLYFYWYRQILGQKVEFLVSFYNNEISEKSEIFDDQFSVERPDGSNFTLKIRSTKLEDSAMYFCAGSDGRAPETQYFGPGTRLLVL.

In this sample, this clonotype turned up a few times. The CDR3 sequence is CASSSPFGGQPQHF. DNA of the CDR3: TGTGCCAGCAGTTCCCCCTTTGGGGGTCAGCCCCAGCATTTT. The V call is TRBV28, the J call TRBJ1-5, with D maybe TRBD1 (5 bases). CDR3 length equals 14 residues. V was shortened by 4 bases and J by 6 bases, with 13 bases between the two germline ends. The germline CDR1 and CDR2 sequences are MDHEN and SYDVKM.

The chain is built from TRBV2 and TRBJ2-4; weak D call: TRBD1 (6 bases). Judging by the DNA end, TRBJ2-7 fits better; the J call may be wrong. Germline assignment: CDR1 SNHLY and CDR2 FYNNEI. The CDR3 consists of 13 residues. CDR3 residues: CASREDSYYEQYF. In DNA form, the CDR3 reads TGTGCCAGCAGGGAGGACAGTTACTACGAGCAGTACTTC.

The chain recombines TRBV2 with TRBJ2-7, with D possibly TRBD2 on 5 matching bases. V dropped 7 bases and J dropped 7 bases, with 14 bases sitting between them. Germline CDR1 is SNHLY and CDR2 is FYNNEI. CDR3 length equals 12 residues. The CDR3: CASMGGGNEQYF. DNA of the CDR3: TGTGCCAGCATGGGCGGAGGCAATGAGCAGTACTTC.

The V call is TRBV4-3, the J call TRBJ1-6; D not certain. Germline CDR1 and CDR2: LGHNA and YSLEER. The ends were cut back, 1 base at V and 12 bases at J, with 16 bases in the middle. This CDR3 has 15 residues. CDR3 nucleotides: TGCGCCAGCAGCCAAGCGACCATTAGCTTCGGACCCCTCCACTTT. Translation: CASSQATISFGPLHF.

Comments on this clonotype: This may stem from a read error, because a much larger clone lies one nucleotide away. The chain joins TRBV12-3 or TRBV12-4 to TRBJ1-2; no clear D gene. CDR3 length: 12 amino acids. Trimming removed 4 bases from V and 8 bases from J, with 11 bases in between. CDR3 region: CASSCRGRGYTF. CDR3 DNA sequence: TGTGCCAGCAGTTGCCGAGGGAGAGGCTACACCTTC.

This clonotype was recorded at least ten times. V usage is TRBV14 and J usage is TRBJ2-2; the match to TRBD2 covers 13 bases. CDR3 length: 15 residues. The junction had 5 bases not matched to a gene; V was cut back by 4 bases and J by 9 bases. Germline CDR1 SGHDN, CDR2 FVKESK. CDR3: CASSRGLAGVWELFF. The CDR3 nucleotides are TGTGCCAGCAGCCGCGGACTAGCGGGGGTCTGGGAGCTGTTTTTT. The whole variable domain, filled in from reference TRBV14 and TRBJ2-2, reads EAGVTQFPSHSVIEKGQTVTLRCDPISGHDNLYWYRRVMGKEIKFLLHFVKESKQDESGMPNNRFLAERTGGTYSTLKVQPAELEDSGVYFCASSRGLAGVWELFFGEGSRLTVL.

The gene calls are TRBV7-2 and TRBJ2-1; 14 bases are shared with TRBD2. V was pared by 4 bases and J by 11 bases, with 4 bases of the junction left unmatched. CDR1 is SGHTA and CDR2 is FQGNSA in the germline V gene. The CDR3 spans 14 residues. The CDR3 nucleotides are TGTGCCAGCAGCTCAGGACTAGCGGGGGGTAAGCAGTTCTTC. The encoded protein is CASSSGLAGGKQFF.

The sample holds a few counts of this clonotype. The chain has TRBV12-3 or TRBV12-4 and TRBJ2-3; 8 positions match TRBD2. The V and J ends lost 5 bases and 14 bases, in that order; junction bases with no gene match: 12. This CDR3 is 13 amino acids long. CDR3 bases: TGTGCCAGCAGTCTCACCTCCGGGACTAGTTGGTATTTT. Its translation is CASSLTSGTSWYF.